This T cell receptor (beta chain) was sequenced during a study of long-term antiretroviral therapy in people with HIV. With survey level as its setting, the immunoSEQ assay was v3.0. The assay was immunoSEQ multiplex PCR, and TCRdb's table has in-frame clones only and misses some. The table has more than 45,000 clones, about 86% seen once. Each donor provided at least one pre-ART PBMC sample and at least two post-ART PBMC samples. Source: unsorted PBMCs, taken 0.8 years after starting antiretroviral therapy. This sequence originates from a young woman with HIV.

The CDR3 nucleotides are TGTGCCAGCAGCTACCGCCGAACTGAAGCTTTCTTT. This translates into CASSYRRTEAFF. The genes are TRBV28 and TRBJ1-1, with D hard to call. This CDR3 is 12 amino acids long. CDR1 and CDR2 from the germline V gene are MDHEN and SYDVKM. V was clipped by 6 bases and J by 5 bases, with 10 bases between them.